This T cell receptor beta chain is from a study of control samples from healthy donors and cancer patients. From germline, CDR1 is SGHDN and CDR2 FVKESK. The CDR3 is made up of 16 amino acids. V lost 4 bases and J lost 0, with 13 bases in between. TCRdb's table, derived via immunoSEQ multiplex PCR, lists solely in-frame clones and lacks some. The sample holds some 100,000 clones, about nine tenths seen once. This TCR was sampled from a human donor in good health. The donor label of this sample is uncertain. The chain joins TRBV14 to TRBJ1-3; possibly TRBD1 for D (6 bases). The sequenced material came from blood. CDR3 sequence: CASSPTGIFSGNTIYF. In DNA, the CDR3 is TGTGCCAGCAGCCCAACAGGGATCTTCTCTGGAAACACCATATATTTT.